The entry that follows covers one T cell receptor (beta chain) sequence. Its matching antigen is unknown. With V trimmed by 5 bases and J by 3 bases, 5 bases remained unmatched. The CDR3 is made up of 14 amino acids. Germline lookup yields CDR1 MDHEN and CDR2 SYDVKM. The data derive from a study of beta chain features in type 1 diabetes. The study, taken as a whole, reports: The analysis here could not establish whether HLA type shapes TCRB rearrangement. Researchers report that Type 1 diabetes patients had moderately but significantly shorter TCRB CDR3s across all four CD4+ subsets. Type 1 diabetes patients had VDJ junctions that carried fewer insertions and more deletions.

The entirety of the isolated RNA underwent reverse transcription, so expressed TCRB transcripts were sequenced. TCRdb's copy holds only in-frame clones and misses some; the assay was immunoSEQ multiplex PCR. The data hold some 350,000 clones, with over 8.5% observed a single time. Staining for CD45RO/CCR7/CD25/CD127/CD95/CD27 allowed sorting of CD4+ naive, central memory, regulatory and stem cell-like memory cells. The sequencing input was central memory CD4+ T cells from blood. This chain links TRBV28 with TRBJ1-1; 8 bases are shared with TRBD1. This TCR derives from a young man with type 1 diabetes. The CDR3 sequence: CASSAGGADTEAFF. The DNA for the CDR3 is TGTGCCAGCAGTGCAGGGGGCGCGGACACTGAAGCTTTCTTT.